This T cell receptor (beta chain) stems from a study of blood T cell repertoires in COVID-19. Whole-study context: Samples taken during acute and convalescent COVID-19 were collected in the United States, Italy and Spain. PBMCs, B-cell-depleted T cells, or T cells provided the cDNA or gDNA that made up the material.

Per the study methods: Nucleated cell number was recorded as an estimate derived from reference gene primer amplification. The repertoire was sequenced with immunoSEQ multiplex PCR; TCRdb's copy has only in-frame clones and lacks some. V, J and clone size derive from that table, while D and trimming were established from the DNA sequence. The table records around 230,000 clones, more than 65% of them present only once. V shed 5 bases and J 4 bases; nucleotides not matched to a gene: 23. Germline V gene sequence: CDR1 SNHLY, CDR2 FYNNEI. The CDR3 sequence is 20 residues long. The TCR was taken from a man in his forties who had recovered from COVID-19. Specimen: peripheral blood. The chain employs TRBV2 and TRBJ2-3, with TRBD2 matching over 8 bases. Here the CDR3 DNA reads TGTGCCAGCAGTCCATGGGCTAAATGGCGGGGGGCCGATTTAGCAGATACGCAGTATTTT. This gives the protein CASSPWAKWRGADLADTQYF.